These 16 T cell receptor beta chains were all obtained from the same sample, sequenced in a study of early T cells in non-severe SARS-CoV-2 infection. TCRdb re-called the 5' RACE reads with MiXCR, one entry per CDR3 protein. The data show tens of thousands of distinct CDR3 sequences, roughly 13% seen once. The sequenced sample was whole blood. The source is an adult who was a healthcare worker with PCR-confirmed SARS-CoV-2 infection or an uninfected control (not recorded which).

This CDR3 reads CSARSHKETQYF. DNA for the CDR3: TGCAGTGCTAGATCCCATAAAGAGACCCAGTACTTC. The chain uses TRBV20-1 and TRBJ2-5; D uncertain. Germline values: CDR1 DFQATT, CDR2 SNEGSKA (reference sequence). The CDR3 runs to 12 residues. Deletions cut 2 bases from V and 3 bases from J, with 7 bases between.

The table lists this clonotype with a few counts. The chain has TRBV27 and TRBJ2-5; 7 bases map to TRBD1. CDR3 length: 15 amino acids. Unmatched junction bases numbered 11, after V lost 9 bases and J lost 1 base. The V gene's germline CDR1 is MNHEY and CDR2 SMNVEV (reference sequence). The CDR3 here is CARSLQGDTQETQYF. The CDR3 coding sequence is TGTGCCAGGTCTCTCCAGGGGGACACCCAAGAGACCCAGTACTTC.

This clonotype came up a few times. This chain links TRBV12-3 or TRBV12-4 with TRBJ1-6; the match to TRBD1 covers 9 bases. V shed 5 bases, J shed 7 bases, and the junction held 3 bases outside the gene matches. The CDR3 has 14 residues. The CDR3 loop is CASSLGTGNSPLHF. The CDR3 DNA sequence: TGTGCCAGCAGTCTCGGGACAGGGAATTCACCCCTCCACTTT.

The chain carries TRBV13 and TRBJ2-1; D call uncertain. From germline, CDR1 is PRHDT and CDR2 FYEKMQ (reference sequence). Trimming took 9 bases from V and 5 from J, leaving 11 bases between them. This CDR3 region has 12 residues. This CDR3 is CASTTLNNEQFF. The DNA of the CDR3 is TGTGCCAGTACGACCCTGAACAATGAGCAGTTCTTC.

This clonotype was recorded at least ten times. The chain employs TRBV7-2 and TRBJ2-7; the match to TRBD1 covers 8 bases. The CDR3 loop spans 16 amino acids. J lost 1 base, V lost 4 bases, and 9 bases had no gene match. CDR1 is SGHTA, CDR2 FQGNSA, per germline. In DNA form, the CDR3 reads TGTGCCAGCAGCTCCCGACAGGGGAGGTTGTCCTACGAGCAGTACTTC. Translated, it gives CASSSRQGRLSYEQYF.

V usage is TRBV29-1 and J usage is TRBJ2-1; 7 bases match TRBD2. The CDR3 runs to 16 residues. CDR1 is SQVTM, CDR2 ANQGSEA, per germline. Trimming removed 5 bases from V and 5 bases from J; junction bases left unmatched: 15. The CDR3 region is CSVPKLVSSGDNEQFF. The CDR3 region has the DNA TGCAGCGTTCCGAAGTTGGTCTCTAGCGGAGACAATGAGCAGTTCTTC.

This sequence joins TRBV28 and TRBJ2-4; D possibly uses TRBD1 or TRBD2 (5 bases each). This CDR3 is 15 amino acids long. CDR1 and CDR2 from the germline V gene are MDHEN and SYDVKM. V was pared by 7 bases and J by 4 bases, with 17 bases between. In DNA, the CDR3 is TGTGCCAGCACCACATCTCGGGGCGGGAAAAACATTCAGTACTTC. Translating it yields CASTTSRGGKNIQYF. The complete variable domain, with remaining parts taken from reference TRBV28 and TRBJ2-4, reads DVKVTQSSRYLVKRTGEKVFLECVQDMDHENMFWYRQDPGLGLRLIYFSYDVKMKEKGDIPEGYSVSREKKERFSLILESASTNQTSMYLCASTTSRGGKNIQYFGAGTRLSVL.

The chain employs TRBV7-8 and TRBJ1-4; D remains unclear. The CDR3 is made up of 15 amino acids. Trimming removed 3 bases at V and 2 bases at J, with 10 bases between. The germline V gene encodes CDR1 SGHVS and CDR2 FQNEAQ. CDR3 sequence: CASSFLGFTNEKLFF. CDR3 nucleotide sequence: TGTGCCAGCAGCTTTTTGGGGTTCACTAATGAAAAACTGTTTTTT.

This clonotype was counted at least ten times. This chain uses TRBV7-9 with TRBJ1-2, with D hard to call. The CDR3 is made up of 12 amino acids. Trimming took off 6 bases at V and 3 bases at J, with 8 bases between the two ends. Germline values: CDR1 SEHNR, CDR2 FQNEAQ (reference sequence). The DNA for the CDR3 is TGTGCCAGCAGGGGCATGTACTATGGCTACACCTTC. This sequence encodes CASRGMYYGYTF. The variable domain in full, completed from reference TRBV7-9 and TRBJ1-2, reads DTGVSQNPRHKITKRGQNVTFRCDPISEHNRLYWYRQTLGQGPEFLTYFQNEAQLEKSRLLSDRFSAERPKGSFSTLEIQRTEQGDSAMYLCASRGMYYGYTFGSGTRLTVV.

This CDR3 is CSVEAGEQFF. CDR3 in DNA: TGCAGCGTTGAGGCGGGTGAGCAGTTCTTC. The chain employs TRBV29-1 and TRBJ2-1, with D possibly TRBD2 on 5 matching bases. The CDR3 consists of 10 residues. Germline-derived CDR1 and CDR2 are SQVTM and ANQGSEA. V shed 3 bases and J shed 9 bases, with 6 bases lying between them.

In this sample, this clonotype turned up a few times. The chain carries TRBV4-1 and TRBJ2-1; no clear D. CDR1 is MGHRA, CDR2 YSYEKL, per germline. V lost 4 bases and J 2 bases, leaving 9 bases between the germline ends. The CDR3 is 14 amino acids. The CDR3 loop is CASSPGSPYNEQFF. The CDR3 DNA sequence: TGCGCCAGCAGCCCGGGCAGCCCCTACAATGAGCAGTTCTTC.

This clonotype showed up many times. V is TRBV27 and J is TRBJ1-6, with a tentative D call TRBD1 (6 bases). CDR1 MNHEY and CDR2 SMNVEV come from the germline V gene (reference sequence). V was pared by 4 bases and J by 13 bases, with 17 bases between. The CDR3 has 14 amino acids. DNA for the CDR3: TGTGCCAGCAGTTGGGCCAGGGGAGATGGGCCCCTCCACTTT. This sequence encodes CASSWARGDGPLHF.

Only a few counts were recorded for this clonotype. CDR3 DNA sequence: TGTGCCAGCAGCCACCGCCCGCTAGCGGGAGGGAGGAATGAGCAGTTCTTC. Translation: CASSHRPLAGGRNEQFF. V usage is TRBV14 and J usage is TRBJ2-1; TRBD2 matches 12 bases. Germline lookup yields CDR1 SGHDN and CDR2 FVKESK. There are 17 residues in the CDR3. J was trimmed by 7 bases and V by 3 bases; bases with no gene match: 10.

The chain is built from TRBV6-2 or TRBV6-3 and TRBJ1-1; D not resolved. Between the trimmed V and J ends, which lost 2 bases and 9 bases, there was a span of 10 bases. The CDR3 totals 12 residues. CDR1 is MNHEY and CDR2 is SVGEGT in the germline V gene. The CDR3 is CASSYTTVKAFF. The CDR3 coding sequence is TGTGCCAGCAGTTACACGACGGTAAAAGCTTTCTTT.

This clonotype occurred many times. The V and J genes are TRBV3-1 and TRBJ2-1; the match to TRBD2 covers 9 bases. With V trimmed by 4 bases and J by 2 bases, 9 bases remained unmatched. CDR1 and CDR2 (germline): LGHDT, YNNKEL (reference sequence). The CDR3 runs 17 residues. The CDR3: CASSPDLAGRTYNEQFF. CDR3 coding DNA: TGTGCCAGCAGCCCCGACCTAGCGGGGCGCACCTACAATGAGCAGTTCTTC.

V and J are TRBV7-9 and TRBJ2-3; either TRBD1 or TRBD2 may fit D (5 bases each). The CDR3 is 12 residues long. From germline, CDR1 is SEHNR and CDR2 FQNEAQ (reference sequence). Written as DNA, the CDR3 is TGTGGAGGGGCGGGTAGCACAGATACGCAGTATTTT. Protein product: CGGAGSTDTQYF.